Listed here are 3 T cell receptor beta chains from one sample, sequenced in a study of T-cell memory formation after mild COVID-19 (dated by TCRdb to the early 2020s). The library was prepared using 5' RACE. The run used an Illumina NovaSeq 6000. TCRdb trimmed public reads at Q25 via fastp, called clones via MiXCR and kept in-frame beta chains. Rows with a matching CDR3 protein are joined into one entry that keeps the most common DNA and genes. Here the sample has a few hundred thousand distinct CDR3 sequences; 20% to 25% occur a single time. About 8.7% of the sample comes from the top ten. The specimen sequenced was PBMCs or a T cell subset sorted from them (not recorded which). The receptors shown here come from an adult woman who had mild COVID-19 (a few samples of this study predate the infection). The sample titles of this study are shuffled in the database, so cell type and time point are left out; the donor was told from shared clones.

This clonotype was seen more than once but under ten times. V usage is TRBV29-1 and J usage is TRBJ2-2; D gene unclear. The germline gives CDR1 SQVTM, CDR2 ANQGSEA. The CDR3 totals 13 residues. V was trimmed by 1 base and J by 1 base, leaving 4 bases between them. The CDR3 loop reads CSVEAQNTGELFF. The CDR3 nucleotides read TGCAGCGTTGAAGCACAGAACACCGGGGAGCTGTTTTTT.

This clonotype was seen only a few times. This chain uses TRBV7-9 with TRBJ2-5, with TRBD2 matching over 8 bases. V was clipped by 3 bases and J by 3 bases; unmatched bases: 6. Germline lookup yields CDR1 SEHNR and CDR2 FQNEAQ (reference sequence). The CDR3 is made up of 15 amino acids. The CDR3 is CASSLISGSEETQYF. The CDR3, as DNA: TGTGCCAGCAGCTTGATAAGCGGGAGCGAAGAGACCCAGTACTTC.

In its sample, this clonotype was seen a few times. The rearrangement links TRBV2 to TRBJ2-1, with a possible D match to TRBD2 (7 bases). Germline V gene sequence: CDR1 SNHLY, CDR2 FYNNEI. This CDR3 region has 16 residues. V lost 7 bases to trimming and J lost 3 bases, with 19 bases between them. CDR3 coding DNA: TGTGCCAGCAAAAACAGGGCGGGGGCGGTCTACAATGAGCAGTTCTTC. It encodes CASKNRAGAVYNEQFF.